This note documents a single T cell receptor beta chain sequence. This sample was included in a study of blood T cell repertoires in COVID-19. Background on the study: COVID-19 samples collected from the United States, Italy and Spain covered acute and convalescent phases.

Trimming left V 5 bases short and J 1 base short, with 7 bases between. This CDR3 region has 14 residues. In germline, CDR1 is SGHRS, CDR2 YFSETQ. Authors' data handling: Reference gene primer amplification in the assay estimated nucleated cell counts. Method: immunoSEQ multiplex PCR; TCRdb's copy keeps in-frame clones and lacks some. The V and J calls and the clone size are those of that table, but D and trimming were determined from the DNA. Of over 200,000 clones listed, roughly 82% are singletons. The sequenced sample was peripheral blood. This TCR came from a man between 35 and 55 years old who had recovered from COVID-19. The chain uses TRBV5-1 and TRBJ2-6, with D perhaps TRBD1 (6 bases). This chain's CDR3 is CASRRGSGANVLTF. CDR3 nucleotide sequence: TGCGCCAGCAGAAGGGGGTCTGGGGCCAACGTCCTGACTTTC.